Described below is a single T cell receptor (beta chain) sequence and its context. This specimen belongs to a study of blood T cell repertoires in COVID-19. Overall study: There were acute and convalescent COVID-19 samples, and they came from the United States, Italy and Spain. Sources were T cells, B-cell-depleted T cells, or PBMCs; the material itself was cDNA or gDNA.

V shed 2 bases and J shed 2 bases, with 14 bases lying between them. The CDR3 has 15 amino acids. The V gene's germline CDR1 is SGHRS and CDR2 YFSETQ. Original processing methods: Quantification of nucleated cells was approximated via reference gene primer amplification. Profiling relied on immunoSEQ multiplex PCR, and the TCRdb table lists in-frame clones only, not all of them. V, J and clone size are those of that table, while D and trimming were read from the DNA. Of 200,000 to 250,000 clones listed, roughly 80% were seen once; the top ten hold about 10%. V usage is TRBV5-1 and J usage is TRBJ2-7, with D perhaps matching TRBD1 (5 bases). Sequencing was performed on peripheral blood. This receptor was identified in a woman of 80 years or more with acute or convalescent COVID-19. The CDR3 region is CASSLVPDSTYEQYF. In nucleotides, the CDR3 is TGCGCCAGCAGCTTAGTTCCAGACAGCACCTACGAGCAGTACTTC.